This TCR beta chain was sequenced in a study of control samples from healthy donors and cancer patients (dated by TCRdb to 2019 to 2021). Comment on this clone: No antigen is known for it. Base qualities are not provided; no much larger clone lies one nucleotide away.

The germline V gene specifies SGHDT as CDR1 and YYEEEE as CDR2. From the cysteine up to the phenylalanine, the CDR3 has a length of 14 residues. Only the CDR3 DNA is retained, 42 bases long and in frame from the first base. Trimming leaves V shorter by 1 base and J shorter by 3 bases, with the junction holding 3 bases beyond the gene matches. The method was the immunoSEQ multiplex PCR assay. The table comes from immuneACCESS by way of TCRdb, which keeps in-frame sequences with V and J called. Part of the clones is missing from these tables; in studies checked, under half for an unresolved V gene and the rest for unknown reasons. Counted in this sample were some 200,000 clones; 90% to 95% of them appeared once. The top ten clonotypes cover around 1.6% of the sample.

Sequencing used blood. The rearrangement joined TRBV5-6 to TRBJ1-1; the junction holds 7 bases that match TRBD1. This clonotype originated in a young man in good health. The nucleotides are TGTGCCAGCAGCTTGTTCGACAGGGACACTGAAGCTTTCTTT. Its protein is CASSLFDRDTEAFF.